What follows are 9 T cell receptor beta chains derived from one specimen sequenced in a study of graft-versus-host responses after intestinal transplantation. Sequenced by immunoSEQ multiplex PCR; TCRdb stores in-frame clones only, minus some. The table lists around 29,000 clones, 90% to 95% of them singletons, with 0.65% to 0.8% in the top ten. This material consisted of PBMCs, taken 66 days after intestinal transplant. The source is a human patient who received an intestinal transplant, so some T cells may come from the graft donor.

The chain recombines TRBV10-1 with TRBJ2-3, with 9 bases matching TRBD1. The CDR3 spans 16 residues. V lost 0 bases, J lost 6 bases, and 7 bases stayed unmatched. Germline V gives CDR1 WNHNN, CDR2 SYGVQD (reference sequence). CDR3 bases: TGCGCCAGCAGTGAGTCGGGACAGGGCCCGTCGGATACGCAGTATTTT. It translates to CASSESGQGPSDTQYF.

This clone has a handful of counts. The chain joins TRBV11-1 to TRBJ1-3, with D possibly being TRBD1 (5 bases). Per the germline V gene, CDR1 is SGHAT and CDR2 is FQDESV (reference sequence). V lost 5 bases and J 2 bases, leaving 13 bases between the germline ends. This CDR3 contains 15 residues. CDR3 DNA sequence: TGTGCCAGCAGCGCGGGGACGTCCGCTGGAAACACCATATATTTT. Translating gives CASSAGTSAGNTIYF.

The chain joins TRBV5-4 to TRBJ1-1, with 9 bases fitting TRBD1. This CDR3 is 15 amino acids long. Germline trimming cut 2 bases from V and 4 bases from J; bases unmatched to any gene: 6. Germline V gene lookup returns CDR1 SGHNT and CDR2 YYREEE (reference sequence). The DNA for the CDR3 is TGTGCCAGCAGCTTCCGACAGGGGGAGGGCACTGAAGCTTTCTTT. Translation gives CASSFRQGEGTEAFF.

To note about this clone: Different DNA sequences within this sample yield the same CDR3. The chain joins TRBV27 to TRBJ2-7; D not certain. The CDR3 totals 13 residues. V was cut by 3 bases and J by 5 bases, with 11 bases left in between. Germline V gene sequence: CDR1 MNHEY, CDR2 SMNVEV (reference sequence). Here the CDR3 reads CASSLSGPNEQYF. In DNA form, the CDR3 reads TGTGCCAGCAGTTTGTCAGGCCCCAACGAGCAGTACTTC.

The CDR3, as DNA: TGTGCCAGCAGTTACTTTAGGGAGGGCGGGGAGCTGTTTTTT. This gives the protein CASSYFREGGELFF. The chain recombines TRBV6-5 with TRBJ2-2; 7 bases match TRBD2. The germline V gene encodes CDR1 MNHEY and CDR2 SVGAGI. The CDR3 totals 14 residues. Trimming removed 1 base from V and 7 bases from J; junction bases left unmatched: 3.

The gene calls are TRBV19 and TRBJ1-1; D is undetermined. CDR1 LNHDA and CDR2 SQIVND come from the germline V gene (reference sequence). The CDR3 extends over 14 amino acids. V lost 5 bases and J lost 7, with 17 bases in between. CDR3: CASSRGTVLLEAFF. The CDR3 nucleotides are TGTGCCAGTAGTCGGGGAACAGTACTCCTTGAAGCTTTCTTT.

The chain links TRBV19 to TRBJ2-7; TRBD1 matches at 10 bases. J was trimmed by 0 bases and V by 5 bases; bases with no gene match: 7. Germline-derived CDR1 and CDR2 are LNHDA and SQIVND (reference sequence). The CDR3 sequence is 16 residues long. This CDR3 is CASSVMTGGASYEQYF. DNA of the CDR3: TGTGCCAGTAGTGTAATGACAGGGGGCGCCTCCTACGAGCAGTACTTC.

V is TRBV19 and J is TRBJ1-1, with D possibly matching TRBD1 (6 bases). The CDR3 is made up of 14 amino acids. Trimming took 4 bases from V and 0 from J, leaving 9 bases between them. The germline gives CDR1 LNHDA, CDR2 SQIVND (reference sequence). CDR3 region: CASSTTGLNTEAFF. In DNA form, the CDR3 reads TGTGCCAGTAGTACTACAGGGTTGAACACTGAAGCTTTCTTT.

The chain couples TRBV5-1 to TRBJ2-2, with D unresolved. This CDR3 has 14 amino acids. The V end was cut by 4 bases, the J end by 4 bases, with 11 bases between. CDR1 is SGHRS and CDR2 is YFSETQ in the germline V gene. CDR3 amino acids: CASSPADTTGELFF. The CDR3 DNA sequence: TGCGCCAGCAGCCCCGCTGATACCACCGGGGAGCTGTTTTTT.